Below are 13 T cell receptor beta chains sequenced from a single sample in a study of blood T cell repertoires in COVID-19. The protocol was immunoSEQ multiplex PCR, while the TCRdb copy is restricted to in-frame clones and leaves out a portion. The sample lists roughly 200,000 clones; 75% to 90% were seen once. Sequencing used PBMCs or T cells enriched from blood (not recorded which). The receptor source for this set is a woman in her forties with acute COVID-19.

This rearrangement joins TRBV7-9 to TRBJ1-2; D unresolved. With 2 bases removed from V and 7 bases from J, the gap between germline ends came to 2 bases. CDR1 is SEHNR, CDR2 FQNEAQ, per germline (reference sequence). The CDR3 sequence is 10 residues long. CDR3: CASSLRGYTF. As DNA, the CDR3 is TGTGCCAGCAGCTTACGTGGCTACACCTTC.

This clone occurred once. The genes are TRBV7-6 and TRBJ1-1; TRBD1 might be the D (5 bases). The germline V and J ends were trimmed by 5 bases and 4 bases, with 14 bases remaining between them. The CDR3 runs 14 residues. Per germline, CDR1 SGHVS and CDR2 FNYEAQ. CDR3 nucleotides: TGTGCCAGCAGCAACACTATGGGGGGCACTGAAGCTTTCTTT. Its translation: CASSNTMGGTEAFF.

CDR3 amino acids: CASSYSGDRVHGYTF. CDR3 nucleotides: TGTGCCAGCAGTTACTCGGGAGACAGGGTCCATGGCTACACCTTC. The chain links TRBV6-2 or TRBV6-3 to TRBJ1-2, with TRBD1 matching 7 bases. The CDR3 has 15 amino acids. The trim removed 0 bases at V and 6 bases at J, leaving 7 bases unmatched. Germline CDR1 is MNHEY and CDR2 is SVGEGT.

The rearrangement links TRBV5-1 to TRBJ2-2, with 7 bases that match TRBD1. The CDR3 runs 15 residues. The V gene end was trimmed by 5 bases and the J gene end by 2 bases; junction bases not matched to a gene: 6. From germline, CDR1 is SGHRS and CDR2 YFSETQ. The CDR3 reads CASSFDRVNTGELFF. The CDR3 DNA reads TGCGCCAGCAGTTTCGACAGGGTCAACACCGGGGAGCTGTTTTTT. The full variable domain, in which reference TRBV5-1 and TRBJ2-2 provide the parts outside the CDR3, is KAGVTQTPRYLIKTRGQQVTLSCSPISGHRSVSWYQQTPGQGLQFLFEYFSETQRNKGNFPGRFSGRQFSNSRSEMNVSTLELGDSALYLCASSFDRVNTGELFFGEGSRLTVL.

The rearrangement links TRBV12-3 or TRBV12-4 to TRBJ2-7; 10 bases match TRBD2. The trim removed 6 bases at V and 6 bases at J, leaving 5 bases unmatched. The CDR3 extends over 13 amino acids. CDR3 DNA sequence: TGTGCCAGCAGCCTCGGACTAGCGGCCGAGCAGTACTTC. Its translation: CASSLGLAAEQYF.

The chain links TRBV27 to TRBJ1-1; D is possibly TRBD1 (5 bases). The CDR3 totals 13 residues. Germline V gene data show CDR1 as MNHEY and CDR2 as SMNVEV (reference sequence). V lost 7 bases and J lost 5, with 14 bases in between. The CDR3 nucleotides are TGTGCCAGCACGCAGCAGGGAAGGACTGAAGCTTTCTTT. This encodes CASTQQGRTEAFF.

The chain carries TRBV9 and TRBJ1-2; tentatively, D is TRBD1 (5 bases). This CDR3 spans 13 amino acids. Germline V gives CDR1 SGDLS, CDR2 YYNGEE. V lost 4 bases, J lost 8 bases, and 15 bases lay in between. The DNA of the CDR3 is TGTGCCAGCAGCCGGGACGGGGAGGAGGGCTACACCTTC. Its protein product is CASSRDGEEGYTF.

This chain joins TRBV10-3 and TRBJ1-1; D remains ambiguous. Germline V gives CDR1 ENHRY, CDR2 SYGVKD. Trimming pared 0 bases from V and 7 bases from J, leaving 12 bases between. CDR3 size: 14 residues. The CDR3 sequence is CAISESGVLLEAFF. CDR3 DNA sequence: TGTGCCATCAGTGAGTCCGGGGTCTTACTTGAAGCTTTCTTT.

About this clone: One end of the junction is discordant with germline, which a read error may explain. The chain couples TRBV5-1 to TRBJ2-1; TRBD2 aligns across 14 bases. Per germline, CDR1 SGHRS and CDR2 YFSETQ. The CDR3 length is 20 residues. CDR3 in amino acids: CASSLPTGLAGGSSYNERFF. CDR3 DNA: TGCGCCAGCAGCTTGCCTACCGGACTAGCGGGGGGCTCCTCCTACAATGAGCGGTTCTTC.

The rearrangement joins TRBV29-1 to TRBJ1-1; perhaps TRBD1 as D (6 bases). This CDR3 is built from 13 residues. Germline V gene sequence: CDR1 SQVTM, CDR2 ANQGSEA. V gave up 6 bases and J gave up 5 bases, with 16 bases separating them. CDR3 DNA: TGCAGCGTCCTTACAGGGTATGAGACTGAAGCTTTCTTT. This sequence encodes CSVLTGYETEAFF.

The chain employs TRBV6-2 or TRBV6-3 and TRBJ2-1; 11 bases align to TRBD2. The trim removed 2 bases at V and 3 bases at J, leaving 6 bases unmatched. The CDR3 totals 17 residues. CDR1 and CDR2 from the germline V gene are MNHEY and SVGEGT. CDR3 nucleotide sequence: TGTGCCAGCAGTTACGGGACTAGCGGATTTAACTACAATGAGCAGTTCTTC. Protein: CASSYGTSGFNYNEQFF.

The genes are TRBV11-2 and TRBJ2-7; 9 bases are shared with TRBD1. In germline, CDR1 is SGHAT, CDR2 FQNNGV. The CDR3 is made up of 13 amino acids. V was clipped by 4 bases and J by 3 bases; unmatched bases: 1. CDR3 loop: CASSWGQGYEQYF. CDR3 in DNA: TGTGCCAGCAGCTGGGGACAGGGCTACGAGCAGTACTTC.

This clone was detected a few times. This chain connects TRBV3-1 (or the pseudogene TRBV3-2) to TRBJ2-3; possibly TRBD2 for D (6 bases). V was trimmed by 4 bases and J by 0 bases, leaving 8 bases between them. CDR3 length: 14 residues. Germline V gives CDR1 LGHDT, CDR2 YNNKEL (reference sequence). CDR3 nucleotide sequence: TGTGCCAGCAGCCGCGGGACTAGCACAGATACGCAGTATTTT. Translating gives CASSRGTSTDTQYF.